The 14 T cell receptor beta chains presented below share a single source sample, sequenced in a study of OX40 agonist ivuxolimab in advanced cancers. The table came from immunoSEQ multiplex PCR; TCRdb's copy has only in-frame clones and leaves some out. The table has tens of thousands of clones, approximately 90% seen once. The sample here was CD4+ or CD8+ T cells sorted from blood, taken in a trial of the OX40 agonist ivuxolimab. Source of these receptors: an adult with an advanced solid tumor such as melanoma, head and neck, liver or kidney cancer.

J is TRBJ1-6 and V is TRBV15; D call uncertain. The germline V gene has CDR1 LNHNV and CDR2 YYDKDF (reference sequence). V lost 4 bases, J lost 5 bases, and 3 bases lay in between. The CDR3 is 12 residues long. In DNA, the CDR3 is TGTGCCACCAGCACAAATAATTCACCCCTCCACTTT. It specifies CATSTNNSPLHF.

This chain links TRBV27 with TRBJ2-2, with 11 bases matching TRBD1. The trim removed 4 bases at V and 0 bases at J, leaving 7 bases unmatched. The CDR3 is 18 residues long. Per germline, CDR1 MNHEY and CDR2 SMNVEV (reference sequence). CDR3 region: CASSSDRGPFSNTGELFF. The CDR3 DNA is TGTGCCAGCAGTTCGGACAGGGGGCCTTTCTCGAACACCGGGGAGCTGTTTTTT.

J is TRBJ1-2 and V is TRBV5-6, with 8 bases that match TRBD1. Germline-derived CDR1 and CDR2 are SGHDT and YYEEEE. V was pared by 4 bases and J by 4 bases, with 9 bases of the junction left unmatched. CDR3 length: 15 residues. The CDR3 protein is CASSNGQGGSYGYTF. Written as DNA, the CDR3 is TGTGCCAGCAGCAACGGACAGGGAGGGTCCTATGGCTACACCTTC.

A remark on this clone: In the same sample, other DNA sequences code for this CDR3. The chain uses TRBV9 and TRBJ2-3, with D perhaps given as TRBD1 or TRBD2 (5 bases each). Germline CDR1 and CDR2: SGDLS and YYNGEE. This CDR3 is built from 14 residues. Trimming left V 2 bases short and J 2 bases short, with 9 bases between. CDR3 coding DNA: TGTGCCAGCAGCGTTGGGGGATCCACAGATACGCAGTATTTT. Protein: CASSVGGSTDTQYF.

The chain recombines TRBV9 with TRBJ2-6, with 8 bases identical to TRBD1. This CDR3 contains 18 residues. CDR1 SGDLS and CDR2 YYNGEE come from the germline V gene. V was clipped by 4 bases and J by 1 base; unmatched bases: 10. The CDR3 protein is CASSPKTGERSGANVLTF. CDR3 sequence (DNA): TGTGCCAGCAGCCCAAAGACAGGGGAGAGGTCTGGGGCCAACGTCCTGACTTTC. The complete variable domain, with remaining parts taken from reference TRBV9 and TRBJ2-6, reads DSGVTQTPKHLITATGQRVTLRCSPRSGDLSVYWYQQSLDQGLQFLIQYYNGEERAKGNILERFSAQQFPDLHSELNLSSLELGDSALYFCASSPKTGERSGANVLTFGAGSRLTVL.

The J gene is TRBJ2-7, the V gene TRBV10-2; the match to TRBD2 covers 12 bases. CDR1 is WSHSY, CDR2 SAAADI, per germline. CDR3 length: 14 residues. V lost 6 bases to trimming and J lost 4 bases; unmatched junction nucleotides: 4. The CDR3 nucleotides are TGCGCCAGCAGCGGACTAGCGGGACAGTACGAGCAGTACTTC. It translates to CASSGLAGQYEQYF.

This sequence joins TRBV5-1 and TRBJ2-3; TRBD1 aligns across 9 bases. V lost 4 bases to trimming and J lost 5 bases; unmatched junction nucleotides: 8. Germline V gene lookup returns CDR1 SGHRS and CDR2 YFSETQ. The CDR3 is made up of 15 amino acids. The CDR3 nucleotides read TGCGCCAGCAGCGCCGACAGGGGGGAAGGAGATACGCAGTATTTT. Protein product: CASSADRGEGDTQYF.

This chain links TRBV28 with TRBJ1-4, with a possible D match to TRBD1 (6 bases). The V and J ends lost 5 bases and 8 bases respectively, with 15 bases between them. Germline V gene sequence: CDR1 MDHEN, CDR2 SYDVKM. The CDR3 is made up of 14 amino acids. The DNA of the CDR3 is TGTGCCAGCAGTCCCAGCAGGGGAATGGAAAAACTGTTTTTT. It codes for CASSPSRGMEKLFF.

J is TRBJ2-2 and V is TRBV4-2; possibly TRBD2 for D (5 bases). The CDR3 length is 14 residues. V gave up 3 bases and J gave up 8 bases, with 13 bases separating them. CDR1 and CDR2 from the germline V gene are LGHNA and YNFKEQ. The chain's CDR3 is CASSHPLPGGELFF. CDR3 bases: TGTGCCAGCAGCCATCCTTTACCGGGGGGGGAGCTGTTTTTT.

The chain couples TRBV6-1 to TRBJ1-1; tentative D call: TRBD1 (5 bases). The CDR3 extends over 14 amino acids. Germline V lookup: CDR1 MNHNS, CDR2 SASEGT. Deletions cut 8 bases from V and 9 bases from J, with 22 bases between. The CDR3 region has the DNA TGTGCCAGCCGGCTTTTGGGGGATTATGGAAAAGCTTTCTTT. Translation gives CASRLLGDYGKAFF.

The chain combines TRBV27 with TRBJ2-2; D assignment may be TRBD1 or TRBD2 (5 bases each). Trimming stripped 0 bases from V and 5 bases from J, with 7 bases between. The germline V gene encodes CDR1 MNHEY and CDR2 SMNVEV (reference sequence). The CDR3 sequence is 14 residues long. The CDR3: CASSLSWGTGELFF. CDR3 coding DNA: TGTGCCAGCAGTTTATCGTGGGGGACCGGGGAGCTGTTTTTT.

The V gene is TRBV19, the J gene TRBJ2-5; D uncertain. V shed 5 bases and J shed 2 bases, with 15 bases lying between them. The CDR3 totals 15 residues. Germline CDR1 reads LNHDA; CDR2 reads SQIVND (reference sequence). The CDR3 nucleotides read TGTGCCAGTAGTCCTTACGACCTTGGGCAAGAGACCCAGTACTTC. Its protein product is CASSPYDLGQETQYF.

This chain connects TRBV5-4 to TRBJ1-5; D unclear. The germline V and J ends were trimmed by 3 bases and 3 bases, with 7 bases remaining between them. The CDR3 spans 13 residues. Germline V CDR1 and CDR2: SGHNT, YYREEE (reference sequence). CDR3 coding DNA: TGTGCCAGCAGCTCGGTCCCCAATCAGCCCCAGCATTTT. It codes for CASSSVPNQPQHF.

On this clone itself: At one boundary the junction diverges from the germline segment, which might be a read error. Additional DNA sequences in this sample encode the identical CDR3. The V call is TRBV7-6, the J call TRBJ1-1; D is undetermined. The length of the CDR3 is 15 residues. Looked up from germline, CDR1 is SGHVS and CDR2 is FNYEAQ. This chain's CDR3 is CASSLGLTANTEAFF. CDR3 nucleotide sequence: TGCGCCAGCAGCTTAGGCCTGACGGCGAACACTGAAGCTTTCTTT.